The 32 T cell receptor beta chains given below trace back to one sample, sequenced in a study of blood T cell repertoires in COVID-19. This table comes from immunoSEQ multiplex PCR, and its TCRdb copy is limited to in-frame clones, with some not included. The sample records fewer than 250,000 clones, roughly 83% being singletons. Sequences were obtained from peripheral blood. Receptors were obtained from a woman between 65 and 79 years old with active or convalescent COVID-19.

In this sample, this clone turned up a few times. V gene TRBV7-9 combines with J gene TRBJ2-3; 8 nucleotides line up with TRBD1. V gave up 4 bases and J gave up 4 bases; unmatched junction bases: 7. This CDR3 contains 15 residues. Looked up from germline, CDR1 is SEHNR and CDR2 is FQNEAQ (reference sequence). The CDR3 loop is CASSSQGAGADTQYF. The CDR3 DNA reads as TGTGCCAGCAGCTCCCAGGGGGCGGGCGCAGATACGCAGTATTTT.

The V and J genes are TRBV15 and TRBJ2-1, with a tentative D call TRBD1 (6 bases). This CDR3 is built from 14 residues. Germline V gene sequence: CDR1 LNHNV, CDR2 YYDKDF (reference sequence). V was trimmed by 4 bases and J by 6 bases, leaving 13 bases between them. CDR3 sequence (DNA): TGTGCCACCAGCAAAGGGGGATCCCTCAATGAGCAGTTCTTC. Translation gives CATSKGGSLNEQFF.

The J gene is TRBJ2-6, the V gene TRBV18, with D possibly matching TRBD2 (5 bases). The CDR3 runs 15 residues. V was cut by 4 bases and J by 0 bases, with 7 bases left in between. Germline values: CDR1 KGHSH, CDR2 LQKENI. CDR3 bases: TGTGCCAGCTCACGGGAGACCTCTGGGGCCAACGTCCTGACTTTC. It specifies CASSRETSGANVLTF.

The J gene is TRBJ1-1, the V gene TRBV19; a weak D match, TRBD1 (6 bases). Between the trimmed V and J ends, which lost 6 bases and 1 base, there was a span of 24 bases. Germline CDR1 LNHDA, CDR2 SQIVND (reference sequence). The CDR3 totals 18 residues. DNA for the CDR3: TGTGCCAGTAGCAAAACAGGGCGTCCGACCTCGTCGAACACTGAAGCTTTCTTT. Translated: CASSKTGRPTSSNTEAFF. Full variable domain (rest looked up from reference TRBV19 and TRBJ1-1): DGGITQSPKYLFRKEGQNVTLSCEQNLNHDAMYWYRQDPGQGLRLIYYSQIVNDFQKGDIAEGYSVSREKKESFPLTVTSAQKNPTAFYLCASSKTGRPTSSNTEAFFGQGTRLTVV.

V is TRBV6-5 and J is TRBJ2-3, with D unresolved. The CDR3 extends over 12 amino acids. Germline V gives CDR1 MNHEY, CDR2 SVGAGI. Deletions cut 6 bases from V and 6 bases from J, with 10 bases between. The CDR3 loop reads CASSERWDTQYF. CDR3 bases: TGTGCCAGCAGCGAGAGGTGGGATACGCAGTATTTT.

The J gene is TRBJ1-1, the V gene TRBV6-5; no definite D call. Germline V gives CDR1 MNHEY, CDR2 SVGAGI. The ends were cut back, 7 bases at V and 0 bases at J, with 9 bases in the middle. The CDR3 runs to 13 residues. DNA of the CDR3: TGTGCCAGCAACGTAGACTTGAACACTGAAGCTTTCTTT. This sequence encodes CASNVDLNTEAFF.

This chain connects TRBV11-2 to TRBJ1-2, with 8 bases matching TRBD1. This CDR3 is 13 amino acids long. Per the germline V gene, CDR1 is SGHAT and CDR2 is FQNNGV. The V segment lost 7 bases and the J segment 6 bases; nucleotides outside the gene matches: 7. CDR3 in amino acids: CASNRGSENGYTF. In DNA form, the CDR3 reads TGTGCCAGCAACAGGGGGTCGGAGAATGGCTACACCTTC.

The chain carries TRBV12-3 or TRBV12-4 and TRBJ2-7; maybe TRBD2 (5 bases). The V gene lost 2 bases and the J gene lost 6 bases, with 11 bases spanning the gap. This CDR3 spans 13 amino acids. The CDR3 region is CASSLNYGGEQYF. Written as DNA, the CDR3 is TGTGCCAGCAGTTTAAACTACGGAGGCGAGCAGTACTTC.

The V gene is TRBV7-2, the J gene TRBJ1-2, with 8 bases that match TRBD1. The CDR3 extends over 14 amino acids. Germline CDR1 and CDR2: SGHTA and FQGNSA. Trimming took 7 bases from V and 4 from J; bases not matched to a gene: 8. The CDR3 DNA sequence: TGTGCCAGCACCTTCGACAGGGGCGCCTATGGCTACACCTTC. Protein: CASTFDRGAYGYTF.

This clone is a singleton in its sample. Here the CDR3 reads CASSTPGQPVSYEQYF. As DNA, the CDR3 is TGTGCCAGCAGTACCCCGGGACAGCCCGTATCCTACGAGCAGTACTTC. The V and J genes are TRBV28 and TRBJ2-7, with TRBD1 matching over 7 bases. V was pared by 5 bases and J by 1 base, with 11 bases of the junction left unmatched. This CDR3 has 16 amino acids. Germline CDR1 and CDR2: MDHEN and SYDVKM.

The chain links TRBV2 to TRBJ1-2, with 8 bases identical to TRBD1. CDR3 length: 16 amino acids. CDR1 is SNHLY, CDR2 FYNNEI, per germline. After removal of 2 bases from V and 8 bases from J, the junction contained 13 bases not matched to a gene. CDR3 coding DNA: TGTGCCAGCAGTGAAAGCGGACAGGGAAGGGGGCGCGGCTACACCTTC. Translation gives CASSESGQGRGRGYTF.

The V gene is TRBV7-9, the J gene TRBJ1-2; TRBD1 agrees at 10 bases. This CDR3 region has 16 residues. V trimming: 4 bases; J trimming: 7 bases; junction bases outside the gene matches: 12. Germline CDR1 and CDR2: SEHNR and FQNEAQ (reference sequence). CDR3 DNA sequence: TGTGCCAGCAGCTGGCTTCCCGGGACAGGGGCATTTGGCTACACCTTC. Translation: CASSWLPGTGAFGYTF.

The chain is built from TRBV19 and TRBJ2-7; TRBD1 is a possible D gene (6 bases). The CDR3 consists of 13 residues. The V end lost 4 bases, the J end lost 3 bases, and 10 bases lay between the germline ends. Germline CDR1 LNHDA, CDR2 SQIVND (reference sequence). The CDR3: CASSKQGYYEQYF. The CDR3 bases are TGTGCCAGTAGTAAACAGGGTTACTACGAGCAGTACTTC. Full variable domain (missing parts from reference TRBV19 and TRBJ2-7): DGGITQSPKYLFRKEGQNVTLSCEQNLNHDAMYWYRQDPGQGLRLIYYSQIVNDFQKGDIAEGYSVSREKKESFPLTVTSAQKNPTAFYLCASSKQGYYEQYFGPGTRLTVT.

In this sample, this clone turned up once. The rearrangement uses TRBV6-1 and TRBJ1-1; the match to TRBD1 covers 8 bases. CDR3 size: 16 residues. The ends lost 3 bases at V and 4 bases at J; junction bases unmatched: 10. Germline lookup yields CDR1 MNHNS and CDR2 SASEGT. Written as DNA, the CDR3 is TGTGCCAGCAGTGATGGCCCCCCAGGGGGCGGCACTGAAGCTTTCTTT. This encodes CASSDGPPGGGTEAFF.

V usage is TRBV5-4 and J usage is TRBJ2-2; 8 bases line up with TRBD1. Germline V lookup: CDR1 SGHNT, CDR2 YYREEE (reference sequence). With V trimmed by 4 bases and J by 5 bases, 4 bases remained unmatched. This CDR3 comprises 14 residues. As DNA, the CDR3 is TGTGCCAGCAGCCGACAGGGGAGTACCGGGGAGCTGTTTTTT. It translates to CASSRQGSTGELFF.

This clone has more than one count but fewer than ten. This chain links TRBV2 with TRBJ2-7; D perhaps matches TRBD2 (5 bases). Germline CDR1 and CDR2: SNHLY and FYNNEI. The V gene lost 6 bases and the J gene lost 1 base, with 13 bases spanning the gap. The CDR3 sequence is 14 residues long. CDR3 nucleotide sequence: TGTGCCAGCAGCCTTAGCGCCGATTCCTACGAGCAGTACTTC. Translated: CASSLSADSYEQYF.

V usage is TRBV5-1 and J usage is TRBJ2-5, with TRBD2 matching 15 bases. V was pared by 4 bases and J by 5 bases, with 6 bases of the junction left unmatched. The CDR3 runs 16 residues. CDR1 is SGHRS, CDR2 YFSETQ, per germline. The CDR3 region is CASSNGLAGGLETQYF. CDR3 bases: TGCGCCAGCAGCAACGGACTAGCGGGGGGGCTGGAGACCCAGTACTTC.

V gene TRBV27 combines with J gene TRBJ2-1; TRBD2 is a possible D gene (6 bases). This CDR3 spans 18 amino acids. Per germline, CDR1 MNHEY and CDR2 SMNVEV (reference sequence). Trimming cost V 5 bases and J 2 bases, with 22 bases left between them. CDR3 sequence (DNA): TGTGCCAGCAGTGGGGGTCCTTCCTCGGGACTTGCCTACAATGAGCAGTTCTTC. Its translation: CASSGGPSSGLAYNEQFF.

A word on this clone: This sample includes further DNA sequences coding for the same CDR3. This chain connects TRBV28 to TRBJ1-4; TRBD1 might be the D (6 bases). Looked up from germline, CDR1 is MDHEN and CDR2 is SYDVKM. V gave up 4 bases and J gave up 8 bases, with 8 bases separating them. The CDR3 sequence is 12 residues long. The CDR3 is CASSSGQEKLFF. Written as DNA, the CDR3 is TGTGCCAGCAGTTCTGGACAGGAAAAACTGTTTTTT.

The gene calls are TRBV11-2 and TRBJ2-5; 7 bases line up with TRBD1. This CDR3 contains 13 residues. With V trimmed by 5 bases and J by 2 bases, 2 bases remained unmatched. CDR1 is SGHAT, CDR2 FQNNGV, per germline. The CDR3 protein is CASSRDRQETQYF. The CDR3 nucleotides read TGTGCCAGCAGCCGGGACAGACAAGAGACCCAGTACTTC.

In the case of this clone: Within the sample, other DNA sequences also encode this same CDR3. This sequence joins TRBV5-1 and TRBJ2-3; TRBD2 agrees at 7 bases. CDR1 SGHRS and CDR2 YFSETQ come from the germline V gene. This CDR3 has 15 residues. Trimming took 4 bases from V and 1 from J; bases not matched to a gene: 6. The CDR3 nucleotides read TGCGCCAGCAGCCTCCAGCGGGGCGGCACAGATACGCAGTATTTT. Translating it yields CASSLQRGGTDTQYF.

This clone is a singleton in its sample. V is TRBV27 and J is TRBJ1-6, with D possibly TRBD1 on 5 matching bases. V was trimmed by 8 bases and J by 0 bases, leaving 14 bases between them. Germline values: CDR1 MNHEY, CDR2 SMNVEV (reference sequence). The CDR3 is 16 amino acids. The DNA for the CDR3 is TGTGCCAGCTTTCCCGGGAGGGGCTCCTATAATTCACCCCTCCACTTT. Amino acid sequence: CASFPGRGSYNSPLHF.

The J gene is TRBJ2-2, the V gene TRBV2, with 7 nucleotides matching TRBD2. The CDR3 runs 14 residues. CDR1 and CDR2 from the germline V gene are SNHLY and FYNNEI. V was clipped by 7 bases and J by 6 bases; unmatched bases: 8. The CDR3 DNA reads TGTGCCAGCAAGGCGGGAGCTATGGCCGGGGAGCTGTTTTTT. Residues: CASKAGAMAGELFF.

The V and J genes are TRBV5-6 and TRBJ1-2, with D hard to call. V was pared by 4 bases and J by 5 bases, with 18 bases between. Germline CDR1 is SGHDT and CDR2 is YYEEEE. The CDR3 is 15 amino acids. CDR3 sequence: CASSKSDTAIYGYTF. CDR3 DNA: TGTGCCAGCAGCAAATCCGACACGGCTATATATGGCTACACCTTC.

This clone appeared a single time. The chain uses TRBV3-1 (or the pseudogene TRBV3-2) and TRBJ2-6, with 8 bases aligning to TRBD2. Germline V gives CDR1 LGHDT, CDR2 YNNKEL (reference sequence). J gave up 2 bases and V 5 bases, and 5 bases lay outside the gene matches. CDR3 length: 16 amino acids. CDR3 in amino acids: CASSSGGGAGANVLTF. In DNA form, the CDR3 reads TGTGCCAGCAGCTCCGGGGGGGGTGCTGGGGCCAACGTCCTGACTTTC.

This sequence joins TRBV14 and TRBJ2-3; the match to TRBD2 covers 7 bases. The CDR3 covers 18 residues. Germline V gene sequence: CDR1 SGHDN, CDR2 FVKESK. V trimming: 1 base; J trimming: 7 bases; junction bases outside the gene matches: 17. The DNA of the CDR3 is TGTGCCAGCAGCCAAGGCCACCCAGCGGGATCCGGTGGGAATACGCAGTATTTT. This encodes CASSQGHPAGSGGNTQYF.

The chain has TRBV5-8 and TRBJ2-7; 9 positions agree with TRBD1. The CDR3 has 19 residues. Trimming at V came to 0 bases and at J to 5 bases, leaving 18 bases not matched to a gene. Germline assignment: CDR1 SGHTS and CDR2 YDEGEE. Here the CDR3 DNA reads TGTGCCAGCAGCTTGGACTCAGTAGGGCGGACAGGGGTTATGGACGAGCAGTACTTC. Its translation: CASSLDSVGRTGVMDEQYF.

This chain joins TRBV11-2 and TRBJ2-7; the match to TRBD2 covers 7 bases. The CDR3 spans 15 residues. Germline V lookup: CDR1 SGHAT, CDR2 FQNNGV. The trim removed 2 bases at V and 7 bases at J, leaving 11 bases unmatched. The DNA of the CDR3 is TGTGCCAGCAGCTTAAGGGGAGGGGCCGTCGGGGAGCAGTACTTC. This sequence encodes CASSLRGGAVGEQYF.

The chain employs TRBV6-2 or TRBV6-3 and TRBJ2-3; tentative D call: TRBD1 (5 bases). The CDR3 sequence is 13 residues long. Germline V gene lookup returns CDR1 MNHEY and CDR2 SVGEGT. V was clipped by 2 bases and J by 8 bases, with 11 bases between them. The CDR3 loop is CASSYDFRATQYF. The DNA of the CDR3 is TGTGCCAGCAGTTACGATTTCAGGGCTACGCAGTATTTT.

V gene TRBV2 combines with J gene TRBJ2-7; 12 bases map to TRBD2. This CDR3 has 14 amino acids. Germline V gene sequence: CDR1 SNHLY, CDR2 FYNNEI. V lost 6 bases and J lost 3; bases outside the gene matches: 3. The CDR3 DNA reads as TGTGCCAGCAGATGGACTAGCGGGAACTACGAGCAGTACTTC. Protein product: CASRWTSGNYEQYF. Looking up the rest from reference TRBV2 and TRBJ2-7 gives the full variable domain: EPEVTQTPSHQVTQMGQEVILRCVPISNHLYFYWYRQILGQKVEFLVSFYNNEISEKSEIFDDQFSVERPDGSNFTLKIRSTKLEDSAMYFCASRWTSGNYEQYFGPGTRLTVT.

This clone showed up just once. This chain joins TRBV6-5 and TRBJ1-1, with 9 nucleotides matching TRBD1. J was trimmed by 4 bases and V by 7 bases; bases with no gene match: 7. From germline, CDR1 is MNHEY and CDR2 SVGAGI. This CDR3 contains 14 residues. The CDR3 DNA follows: TGTGCCAGCATCCAAGGGACAGGGACCACTGAAGCTTTCTTT. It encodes CASIQGTGTTEAFF.

The CDR3 protein is CASSQGNREYNEQFF. In nucleotides, the CDR3 is TGTGCCAGCAGCCAAGGAAACAGGGAGTACAATGAGCAGTTCTTC. The genes are TRBV3-1 (or the pseudogene TRBV3-2) and TRBJ2-1; TRBD1 might be the D (6 bases). This CDR3 is built from 15 residues. Germline CDR1 and CDR2: LGHDT and YNNKEL (reference sequence). Trimming shortened V by 1 base and J by 4 bases, and 11 bases separated the two germline ends.